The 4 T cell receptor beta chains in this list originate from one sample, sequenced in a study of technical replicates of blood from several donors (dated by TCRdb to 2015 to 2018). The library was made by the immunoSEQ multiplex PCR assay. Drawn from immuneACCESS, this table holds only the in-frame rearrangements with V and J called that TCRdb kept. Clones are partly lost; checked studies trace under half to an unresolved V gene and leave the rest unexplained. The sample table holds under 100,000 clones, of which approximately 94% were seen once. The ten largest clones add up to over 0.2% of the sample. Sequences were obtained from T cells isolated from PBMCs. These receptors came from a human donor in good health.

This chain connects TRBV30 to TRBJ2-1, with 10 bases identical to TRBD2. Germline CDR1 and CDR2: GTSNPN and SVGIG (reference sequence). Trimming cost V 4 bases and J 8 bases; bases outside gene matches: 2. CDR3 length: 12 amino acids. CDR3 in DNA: TGTGCCTGGAACGGACTAGCGGATGAGCAGTTCTTC. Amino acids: CAWNGLADEQFF.

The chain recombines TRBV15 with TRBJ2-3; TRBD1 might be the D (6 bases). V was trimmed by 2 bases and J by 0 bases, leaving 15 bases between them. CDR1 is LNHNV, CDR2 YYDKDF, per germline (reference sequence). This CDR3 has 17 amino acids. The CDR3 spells CATSRPRDRQSTDTQYF. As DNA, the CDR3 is TGTGCCACCAGCAGACCGAGAGACAGGCAGAGCACAGATACGCAGTATTTT. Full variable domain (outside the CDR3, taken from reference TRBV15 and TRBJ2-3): DAMVIQNPRYQVTQFGKPVTLSCSQTLNHNVMYWYQQKSSQAPKLLFHYYDKDFNNEADTPDNFQSRRPNTSFCFLDIRSPGLGDTAMYLCATSRPRDRQSTDTQYFGPGTRLTVL.

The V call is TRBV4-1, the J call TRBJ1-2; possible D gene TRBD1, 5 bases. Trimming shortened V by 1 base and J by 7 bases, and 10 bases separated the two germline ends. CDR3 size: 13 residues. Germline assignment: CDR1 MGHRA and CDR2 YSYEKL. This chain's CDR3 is CASSQVNRPGYTF. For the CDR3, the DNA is TGCGCCAGCAGCCAAGTCAACAGGCCTGGCTACACCTTC.

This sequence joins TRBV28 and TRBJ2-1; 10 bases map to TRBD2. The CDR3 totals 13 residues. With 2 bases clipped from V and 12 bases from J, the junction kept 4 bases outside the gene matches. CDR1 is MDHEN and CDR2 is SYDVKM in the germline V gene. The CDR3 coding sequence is TGTGCCAGCAGTTTAGAGGTAGCGGGAGGGCAGTTCTTC. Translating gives CASSLEVAGGQFF.